The 32 T cell receptor beta chains below come from one sample, sequenced in a study of response to subunit inactivated influenza vaccine. TCRdb reanalysed the RT-PCR reads using MiXCR and keeps one entry per CDR3 protein. Among about 780,000 distinct CDR3 sequences listed, around a sixth were seen once. This specimen consisted of PBMCs from blood, obtained around 5 days after vaccination. The receptors here all came from a man aged 50-59 years who received an inactivated influenza vaccine.

This clonotype has only a few counts. The CDR3 loop reads CASSALPGTRATEAFF. Here the CDR3 DNA reads TGTGCCAGTAGTGCCCTTCCCGGGACACGGGCCACTGAAGCTTTCTTT. The rearrangement joins TRBV19 to TRBJ1-1, with D perhaps matching TRBD1 (6 bases). This CDR3 region has 16 residues. Trimming took 5 bases from V and 4 from J, leaving 20 bases between them. Germline V gene data show CDR1 as LNHDA and CDR2 as SQIVND (reference sequence).

The chain links TRBV10-3 to TRBJ1-1; D is uncertain. Trimming took 0 bases from V and 4 from J, leaving 9 bases between them. CDR3 size: 14 residues. Germline CDR1 ENHRY, CDR2 SYGVKD. This chain's CDR3 is CAISESKGFTEAFF. CDR3 nucleotides: TGTGCCATCAGTGAGTCGAAGGGTTTCACTGAAGCTTTCTTT.

The rearrangement links TRBV11-2 to TRBJ2-5; 11 bases map to TRBD2. Germline V gene lookup returns CDR1 SGHAT and CDR2 FQNNGV. This CDR3 has 15 residues. With 4 bases clipped from V and 2 bases from J, the junction kept 3 bases outside the gene matches. Here the CDR3 reads CASSYTSGGQETQYF. The CDR3 DNA follows: TGTGCCAGCAGCTATACTAGCGGGGGACAAGAGACCCAGTACTTC.

This clonotype has only a few counts. The genes are TRBV6-2 or TRBV6-3 and TRBJ2-1, with 11 positions matching TRBD1. V was pared by 8 bases and J by 4 bases, with 7 bases of the junction left unmatched. Germline V lookup: CDR1 MNHEY, CDR2 SVGEGT. The CDR3 spans 15 residues. This chain's CDR3 is CASRKGTGGYNEQFF. In nucleotides, the CDR3 is TGTGCCAGCCGAAAGGGGACAGGGGGATACAATGAGCAGTTCTTC.

This clonotype appeared many times. The chain carries TRBV27 and TRBJ2-5; possible D gene TRBD2, 6 bases. The CDR3 runs to 13 residues. The germline V gene encodes CDR1 MNHEY and CDR2 SMNVEV (reference sequence). Trimming shortened V by 3 bases and J by 3 bases, and 8 bases separated the two germline ends. The CDR3, as DNA: TGTGCCAGCAGTTTTCGGGGGAAAGAGACCCAGTACTTC. As protein: CASSFRGKETQYF.

A few counts support this clonotype. The V call is TRBV20-1, the J call TRBJ2-7; D is uncertain. Germline V gene sequence: CDR1 DFQATT, CDR2 SNEGSKA (reference sequence). The V end lost 5 bases, the J end lost 0 bases, and 11 bases lay between the germline ends. This CDR3 has 13 residues. DNA for the CDR3: TGCAGTGCTCCTACAGTAAGCTCCTACGAGCAGTACTTC. Residues: CSAPTVSSYEQYF.

This clonotype appeared a few times. The chain links TRBV29-1 to TRBJ2-7, with TRBD2 matching over 7 bases. Germline lookup yields CDR1 SQVTM and CDR2 ANQGSEA. V was pared by 5 bases and J by 6 bases, with 10 bases of the junction left unmatched. The CDR3 contains 13 residues. The CDR3 region has the DNA TGCAGCGTTCAAAAGACTGGACTAGGCGAGCAGTACTTC. Translating gives CSVQKTGLGEQYF.

The chain links TRBV6-1 to TRBJ2-1; D is uncertain. Germline values: CDR1 MNHNS, CDR2 SASEGT. The V end was cut by 8 bases, the J end by 4 bases, with 3 bases between. The CDR3 runs to 10 residues. For the CDR3, the DNA is TGTGCCAGCGTATACAATGAGCAGTTCTTC. Protein product: CASVYNEQFF.

The chain employs TRBV7-2 and TRBJ2-7, with D maybe TRBD1 (7 bases). The CDR3 is 16 residues long. Trimming removed 5 bases from V and 0 bases from J, with 17 bases in between. Germline V lookup: CDR1 SGHTA, CDR2 FQGNSA. The CDR3 DNA follows: TGTGCCAGCAGCCATCGACAGGGACTTAGCTCCTACGAGCAGTACTTC. Protein sequence: CASSHRQGLSSYEQYF.

The genes are TRBV10-2 and TRBJ2-3; TRBD2 aligns across 9 bases. Trimming removed 6 bases from V and 1 base from J; junction bases left unmatched: 8. The CDR3 has 16 residues. Germline CDR1 and CDR2: WSHSY and SAAADI. CDR3 residues: CASRERGGARTDTQYF. The DNA for the CDR3 is TGCGCCAGCAGGGAGCGCGGGGGGGCCCGCACAGATACGCAGTATTTT.

This chain uses TRBV12-3 or TRBV12-4 with TRBJ1-4, with a weak D call TRBD1 (5 bases). The ends were cut back, 5 bases at V and 4 bases at J, with 11 bases in the middle. This CDR3 spans 14 amino acids. CDR3 nucleotide sequence: TGTGCCAGCAGTCTACCGGGACTTAATGAAAAACTGTTTTTT. It specifies CASSLPGLNEKLFF.

The chain is built from TRBV5-1 and TRBJ2-1, with 7 nucleotides matching TRBD2. Germline CDR1 SGHRS, CDR2 YFSETQ. The ends lost 0 bases at V and 4 bases at J; junction bases unmatched: 13. This CDR3 comprises 18 residues. The CDR3 sequence is CASSLVGQRGLFYNEQFF. The CDR3 DNA sequence: TGCGCCAGCAGCTTGGTAGGGCAGCGGGGCCTCTTTTACAATGAGCAGTTCTTC.

This clonotype was seen a handful of times. V usage is TRBV6-5 and J usage is TRBJ1-2, with D possibly TRBD1 on 6 matching bases. Trimming removed 8 bases from V and 7 bases from J, with 14 bases in between. From germline, CDR1 is MNHEY and CDR2 SVGAGI. The CDR3 length is 12 residues. The CDR3 loop is CASRGGQGGYTF. The CDR3 DNA is TGTGCCAGCCGAGGGGGGCAGGGTGGCTACACCTTC.

Many counts were recorded for this clonotype. V is TRBV7-2 and J is TRBJ2-3; no reliable D call. Germline V CDR1 and CDR2: SGHTA, FQGNSA. The germline V and J ends were trimmed by 0 bases and 4 bases, with 2 bases remaining between them. This CDR3 contains 12 residues. CDR3 region: CASSLASDTQYF. The DNA of the CDR3 is TGTGCCAGCAGCTTAGCTTCAGATACGCAGTATTTT.

This clonotype was picked up a small number of times. The genes are TRBV19 and TRBJ2-2; no firm D call. Germline V gene sequence: CDR1 LNHDA, CDR2 SQIVND (reference sequence). The V and J ends lost 6 bases and 5 bases respectively, with 13 bases between them. This CDR3 has 14 amino acids. The CDR3 DNA reads TGTGCCAGTAGGGACCTGCCTCGTACCGGGGAGCTGTTTTTT. Translation: CASRDLPRTGELFF.

This clonotype was counted between two and nine times. The chain uses TRBV5-1 and TRBJ2-4, with 7 nucleotides matching TRBD2. The CDR3 has 15 amino acids. Per germline, CDR1 SGHRS and CDR2 YFSETQ. V dropped 4 bases and J dropped 0; count of bases not matched to a gene: 4. Here the CDR3 DNA reads TGCGCCAGCAGCCGGGGGGACGTAGCCAAAAACATTCAGTACTTC. This codes for CASSRGDVAKNIQYF. Drawing the rest from reference TRBV5-1 and TRBJ2-4, the complete variable domain is KAGVTQTPRYLIKTRGQQVTLSCSPISGHRSVSWYQQTPGQGLQFLFEYFSETQRNKGNFPGRFSGRQFSNSRSEMNVSTLELGDSALYLCASSRGDVAKNIQYFGAGTRLSVL.

This clonotype was seen a handful of times. The chain uses TRBV4-2 and TRBJ2-1; D may match TRBD1 or TRBD2 (5 bases each). Germline values: CDR1 LGHNA, CDR2 YNFKEQ. This CDR3 comprises 17 residues. Trimming stripped 0 bases from V and 9 bases from J, with 21 bases between. This CDR3 is CASSQDRHRRSTGEQFF. The CDR3 DNA follows: TGTGCCAGCAGCCAAGATCGGCACAGGAGGTCTACGGGTGAGCAGTTCTTC.

This clonotype was counted ten times or more. V usage is TRBV11-1 and J usage is TRBJ2-1, with TRBD2 matching 7 bases. This CDR3 spans 15 amino acids. J was trimmed by 2 bases and V by 5 bases; bases with no gene match: 6. Germline CDR1 SGHAT, CDR2 FQDESV (reference sequence). The CDR3 reads CASSAQREAYNEQFF. DNA of the CDR3: TGTGCCAGCAGCGCTCAACGGGAGGCCTACAATGAGCAGTTCTTC. Full variable domain (missing parts from reference TRBV11-1 and TRBJ2-1): EAEVAQSPRYKITEKSQAVAFWCDPISGHATLYWYRQILGQGPELLVQFQDESVVDDSQLPKDRFSAERLKGVDSTLKIQPAELGDSAMYLCASSAQREAYNEQFFGPGTRLTVL.

This clonotype was recorded only once. V is TRBV12-3 or TRBV12-4 and J is TRBJ1-5, with D maybe TRBD1 (6 bases). The V end was cut by 6 bases, the J end by 6 bases, with 18 bases between. The CDR3 extends over 15 amino acids. Here the CDR3 DNA reads TGTGCCAGCAGCCGCCGCTTGCAGGGGTTTCAGCCCCAGCATTTT. It codes for CASSRRLQGFQPQHF.

This sequence joins TRBV20-1 and TRBJ2-7, with 7 bases identical to TRBD2. This CDR3 has 14 residues. V gave up 1 base and J gave up 6 bases; unmatched junction bases: 9. CDR1 is DFQATT and CDR2 is SNEGSKA in the germline V gene (reference sequence). CDR3 in amino acids: CSARARGPGGEQYF. DNA of the CDR3: TGCAGTGCTAGAGCCCGGGGACCGGGGGGCGAGCAGTACTTC.

J is TRBJ1-2 and V is TRBV29-1; 7 bases match TRBD1. The trim removed 0 bases at V and 7 bases at J, leaving 11 bases unmatched. The CDR3 extends over 15 amino acids. Per the germline V gene, CDR1 is SQVTM and CDR2 is ANQGSEA. CDR3 nucleotide sequence: TGCAGCGTTGAAGATCTGCACAGGGGATTGCGTGGCTACACCTTC. Amino acids: CSVEDLHRGLRGYTF.

This clonotype was counted at least ten times. The V and J genes are TRBV4-3 and TRBJ1-3, with a possible D match to TRBD1 (6 bases). The CDR3 contains 14 residues. The V end lost 3 bases, the J end lost 0 bases, and 6 bases lay between the germline ends. Germline CDR1 is LGHNA and CDR2 is YSLEER. In DNA form, the CDR3 reads TGCGCCAGCAGCCAGGACAGCTCTGGAAACACCATATATTTT. Translating gives CASSQDSSGNTIYF.

This clonotype has just a few counts. At one boundary the junction diverges from the germline segment, which might be a read error. The chain joins TRBV7-7 to TRBJ2-2; possible D gene TRBD2, 5 bases. The length of the CDR3 is 17 residues. CDR1 is SSHAT and CDR2 is FNYEAQ in the germline V gene (reference sequence). CDR3 sequence reads: CASSLAYDGTNTGELFF. In DNA form, the CDR3 reads TGTGCTAGCAGCTTAGCGTACGACGGAACGAACACCGGGGAGCTGTTTTTT.

The sample holds a few counts of this clonotype. The chain is built from TRBV20-1 and TRBJ2-7; TRBD2 might be the D (6 bases). This CDR3 contains 13 residues. Trimming left V 1 base short and J 10 bases short, with 17 bases between. Germline assignment: CDR1 DFQATT and CDR2 SNEGSKA (reference sequence). The chain's CDR3 is CSARGPLVAAQYF. The CDR3, as DNA: TGCAGTGCTAGAGGACCACTCGTAGCGGCTCAGTACTTC.

The chain carries TRBV25-1 and TRBJ2-7, with D maybe TRBD1 (7 bases). This CDR3 region has 16 residues. Per the germline V gene, CDR1 is MGHDK and CDR2 is SYGVNS. Trimming stripped 0 bases from V and 3 bases from J, with 15 bases between. CDR3: CASSEYRRAGGYEQYF. The DNA for the CDR3 is TGTGCCAGCAGTGAATATCGGAGGGCAGGGGGCTACGAGCAGTACTTC.

The chain links TRBV29-1 to TRBJ2-1; TRBD1 is a possible D gene (6 bases). Trimming took off 0 bases at V and 1 base at J, with 19 bases between the two ends. CDR3 size: 18 residues. Germline V gives CDR1 SQVTM, CDR2 ANQGSEA. The CDR3 sequence: CSVEEEQAVRGSYNEQFF. The CDR3 DNA sequence: TGCAGCGTTGAAGAAGAACAGGCGGTAAGGGGGTCCTACAATGAGCAGTTCTTC.

The V gene is TRBV7-9, the J gene TRBJ2-6; TRBD2 matches at 7 bases. The V segment lost 5 bases and the J segment 0 bases; nucleotides outside the gene matches: 4. Germline assignment: CDR1 SEHNR and CDR2 FQNEAQ (reference sequence). This CDR3 spans 16 amino acids. CDR3 sequence (DNA): TGTGCCAGCAGCGGGACTACTAGCTCTGGGGCCAACGTCCTGACTTTC. It is translated as CASSGTTSSGANVLTF.

The V and J genes are TRBV6-2 or TRBV6-3 and TRBJ2-7; D is ambiguous. There are 16 residues in the CDR3. The V gene lost 0 bases and the J gene lost 6 bases, with 18 bases spanning the gap. Germline-derived CDR1 and CDR2 are MNHEY and SVGEGT. The CDR3 DNA is TGTGCCAGCAGTTACTCGATGTCACCTAACCCTTCCGAGCAGTACTTC. It encodes CASSYSMSPNPSEQYF.

The table lists this clonotype with a few counts. The V gene is TRBV20-1, the J gene TRBJ1-4; TRBD1 matches at 9 bases. Germline CDR1 reads DFQATT; CDR2 reads SNEGSKA (reference sequence). The CDR3 loop spans 13 amino acids. V trimming: 6 bases; J trimming: 6 bases; junction bases outside the gene matches: 5. The CDR3: CSAPGTGHEKLFF. The CDR3 bases are TGCAGTGCGCCCGGGACAGGGCATGAAAAACTGTTTTTT.

The rearrangement links TRBV21-1 to TRBJ2-5; the D call of TRBD2 is as the table states it, not checked on the DNA. TRBV21-1 is marked as a pseudogene. The CDR3 covers 16 residues. CDR3 region: CASSKEGTSGRWAQYF. The CDR3, as DNA: TGTGCCAGCAGCAAAGAGGGGACTAGCGGGCGGTGGGCCCAGTACTTC.

Many counts were recorded for this clonotype. This chain links TRBV10-3 with TRBJ2-7, with D possibly TRBD1 on 6 matching bases. The ends were cut back, 0 bases at V and 2 bases at J, with 11 bases in the middle. The CDR3 spans 15 residues. The V gene's germline CDR1 is ENHRY and CDR2 SYGVKD. Here the CDR3 DNA reads TGTGCCATCAGTGAGTCGTTGACAGGACCCTACGAGCAGTACTTC. Its translation is CAISESLTGPYEQYF.

Many counts were recorded for this clonotype. V gene TRBV12-3 or TRBV12-4 combines with J gene TRBJ1-3; D is undetermined. The CDR3 loop spans 14 amino acids. The germline V and J ends were trimmed by 2 bases and 5 bases, with 10 bases remaining between them. The CDR3 DNA sequence: TGTGCCAGCAGTTTACTGGGTCGGAGAAACACCATATATTTT. It yields the protein CASSLLGRRNTIYF.